The entry below gives a single T cell receptor beta chain sequence along with its context. The method was immunoSEQ multiplex PCR; TCRdb's version includes in-frame clones alone and lacks a portion of them. The table has about 75,000 clones, about 92% seen once. Germline CDR1 reads SNHLY; CDR2 reads FYNNEI. The CDR3 has 16 amino acids. V lost 8 bases, J lost 7 bases, and 23 bases lay in between. The data were taken from a study of OX40 agonist ivuxolimab in advanced cancers. Background on the study: The group had a mean age of about 65 years, ranged from roughly 20 to 80, and was 80% to 90% male.

Material: CD4+ or CD8+ T cells sorted from blood, obtained in a trial of the OX40 agonist ivuxolimab. The V gene is TRBV2, the J gene TRBJ1-4; maybe TRBD1 (5 bases). This TCR derives from an adult with an advanced solid tumor such as melanoma, head and neck, liver or kidney cancer. CDR3 residues: CASGGQGGGAGEKLFF. DNA for the CDR3: TGTGCCAGCGGAGGGCAGGGAGGAGGGGCAGGTGAAAAACTGTTTTTT.